Presented here are 6 T cell receptor beta chains from one specimen sequenced in a study of T-cell memory formation after mild COVID-19. Each CDR3 protein gets one entry after TCRdb re-called the 5' RACE reads with MiXCR. This table has more than 300,000 distinct CDR3 sequences, more than 20% appearing once. Sequencing input: PBMCs or a T cell subset sorted from them (not recorded which). The receptors come from a man between 18 and 35 years old who had mild COVID-19 (a few samples of this study predate the infection). Cell type and time point are not known.

The V and J genes are TRBV4-2 and TRBJ1-5; D not certain. Germline V gene lookup returns CDR1 LGHNA and CDR2 YNFKEQ. Trimming took 1 base from V and 7 from J, leaving 11 bases between them. The CDR3 covers 14 residues. As DNA, the CDR3 is TGTGCCAGCAGCCAAGCGAGACCTGAACAGCCCCAGCATTTT. Encoded protein: CASSQARPEQPQHF.

The J gene is TRBJ1-2, the V gene TRBV4-1; maybe TRBD1 (6 bases). This CDR3 spans 14 amino acids. CDR1 MGHRA and CDR2 YSYEKL come from the germline V gene. The ends were cut back, 1 base at V and 3 bases at J, with 9 bases in the middle. CDR3 region: CASSQVAGDYGYTF. CDR3 DNA: TGCGCCAGCAGCCAAGTGGCAGGGGACTATGGCTACACCTTC.

This clonotype was recorded only once. The gene calls are TRBV7-2 and TRBJ1-2; maybe TRBD1 (6 bases). Trimming cost V 5 bases and J 8 bases, with 12 bases left between them. Germline V gene sequence: CDR1 SGHTA, CDR2 FQGNSA. This CDR3 comprises 12 residues. The CDR3 DNA follows: TGTGCCAGCAGCCCGGCGGGGGGCGGCTACACCTTC. It encodes CASSPAGGGYTF. The whole variable domain, remainder taken from reference TRBV7-2 and TRBJ1-2, is GAGVSQSPSNKVTEKGKDVELRCDPISGHTALYWYRQSLGQGLEFLIYFQGNSAPDKSGLPSDRFSAERTGGSVSTLTIQRTQQEDSAVYLCASSPAGGGYTFGSGTRLTVV.

This chain links TRBV4-2 with TRBJ1-4; D gene uncertain. CDR3 size: 16 residues. CDR1 is LGHNA, CDR2 YNFKEQ, per germline. Trimming removed 3 bases at V and 3 bases at J, with 14 bases between. CDR3 in amino acids: CASSQLRASSNEKLFF. The CDR3 bases are TGTGCCAGCAGCCAGCTCCGGGCATCCTCTAATGAAAAACTGTTTTTT.

The chain links TRBV12-3 or TRBV12-4 to TRBJ2-5, with D possibly being TRBD2 (6 bases). The V end lost 5 bases, the J end lost 2 bases, and 18 bases lay between the germline ends. CDR3 size: 16 residues. Here the CDR3 DNA reads TGTGCCAGCAGTCCCGGGGGTGGGGGTCGACAAGAGACCCAGTACTTC. This encodes CASSPGGGGRQETQYF.

This clonotype was seen many times. CDR3 region: CASSSPTGGLSYNEQFF. The DNA for the CDR3 is TGTGCCAGCAGCTCCCCAACAGGGGGCTTGTCCTACAATGAGCAGTTCTTC. The genes are TRBV7-2 and TRBJ2-1; 9 bases fit TRBD1. Trimming at V came to 4 bases and at J to 1 base, leaving 8 bases not matched to a gene. Looked up from germline, CDR1 is SGHTA and CDR2 is FQGNSA. The CDR3 runs to 17 residues.